This TCR beta chain was obtained from a study of T-cell memory formation after mild COVID-19. Study background: TCR clusters showed largely donor specificity.

Using its own MiXCR run on the 5' RACE reads, TCRdb lists one record per CDR3 protein. This sample has 300,000 or so distinct CDR3 sequences; roughly 15% occur once, and the top ten carry around 23%. Study-level findings and limits: Contracting CD4+ clones were located mainly in CM and EM, and CD8+ clones in EMRA.

The table lists this clonotype with a count of one. Its antigen is unknown. Trimming stripped 0 bases from V and 3 bases from J, with 7 bases between. Germline V gene sequence: CDR1 SGHRS, CDR2 YFSETQ. This CDR3 is 14 amino acids long. The genes are TRBV5-1 and TRBJ1-5, with D unresolved. Sequenced sample: PBMCs or a T cell subset sorted from them (not recorded which). The sequence derives from a man younger than 35 who had mild COVID-19 (a few samples of this study predate the infection). Cell type and time point are not known. CDR3 nucleotide sequence: TGCGCCAGCAGCTTGGGAGGAATCAATCAGCCCCAGCATTTT. This sequence encodes CASSLGGINQPQHF.